This T cell receptor beta chain was obtained from a study of T cells after yellow fever vaccination. The CDR3 runs 16 residues. The V and J ends lost 5 bases and 4 bases, in that order; junction bases with no gene match: 11. Germline V CDR1 and CDR2: SGHTA, FQGNSA. In TCRdb, the 5' RACE reads were re-called with MiXCR into one record per CDR3 protein. The data contain around 590,000 distinct CDR3 sequences, more than 9% of them singletons. This sample comprised PBMCs, obtained on the day of the yellow fever booster vaccination. This sequence was found in a man younger than 40 who received the YFV17D yellow fever vaccine. This chain joins TRBV7-2 and TRBJ2-1, with 7 bases matching TRBD2. The CDR3 is CASSPRGGSFYNEQFF. Here the CDR3 DNA reads TGTGCCAGCAGCCCCCGGGGCGGGAGCTTTTACAATGAGCAGTTCTTC.